This passage covers 22 T cell receptor beta chains from one sample sequenced in a study of blood T cell repertoires in COVID-19. This table comes from immunoSEQ multiplex PCR, and its TCRdb copy is limited to in-frame clones, with some not included. This sample yields 140,000 or so clones, of which around nine tenths are seen a single time; around 1.7% belongs to the top ten. The sequencing input was peripheral blood. The source is a woman aged 45-65 years with acute or convalescent COVID-19.

The genes are TRBV19 and TRBJ1-4, with TRBD1 matching over 7 bases. CDR1 LNHDA and CDR2 SQIVND come from the germline V gene (reference sequence). Unmatched junction bases numbered 9, after V lost 0 bases and J lost 8 bases. The CDR3 totals 16 residues. The CDR3 coding sequence is TGTGCCAGTAGTATAGATCAGGGGGTTTGGCGAGAAAAACTGTTTTTT. The encoded protein is CASSIDQGVWREKLFF.

The chain is built from TRBV10-1 and TRBJ1-2, with D perhaps matching TRBD1 (6 bases). Germline CDR1 is WNHNN and CDR2 is SYGVQD (reference sequence). The V and J ends lost 8 bases and 4 bases respectively, with 23 bases between them. CDR3 length: 16 residues. The CDR3 nucleotides read TGCGCCAGCTACTTGCAAGACAGGCGCCCGGGCTATGGCTACACCTTC. Residues: CASYLQDRRPGYGYTF.

The chain is built from TRBV5-4 and TRBJ1-1, with 9 nucleotides matching TRBD1. Looked up from germline, CDR1 is SGHNT and CDR2 is YYREEE (reference sequence). Losses at the gene ends were 4 bases for V and 7 bases for J; bases not matched to a gene: 14. This CDR3 has 16 residues. The CDR3, as DNA: TGTGCCAGCAGCCAAGGGACAGGGACCTTAGAAGGTGAAGCTTTCTTT. It yields the protein CASSQGTGTLEGEAFF.

The chain uses TRBV6-5 and TRBJ1-4; D remains unclear. CDR3 size: 14 residues. CDR1 is MNHEY, CDR2 SVGAGI, per germline. V lost 2 bases to trimming and J lost 7 bases, with 11 bases between them. CDR3 bases: TGTGCCAGCAGTTACGCGGCTTCGGGTGAAAAACTGTTTTTT. Its translation: CASSYAASGEKLFF.

This chain uses TRBV7-8 with TRBJ2-4, with 11 bases that match TRBD2. The trim removed 2 bases at V and 3 bases at J, leaving 18 bases unmatched. CDR3 length: 21 amino acids. The germline V gene has CDR1 SGHVS and CDR2 FQNEAQ. This chain's CDR3 is CASSLHSNSGRAERGKNIQYF. The DNA for the CDR3 is TGTGCCAGCAGCTTACACTCCAATAGCGGGAGGGCTGAAAGGGGCAAAAACATTCAGTACTTC. The full variable domain, rest sourced from reference TRBV7-8 and TRBJ2-4, is GAGVSQSPRYKVAKRGQDVALRCDPISGHVSLFWYQQALGQGPEFLTYFQNEAQLDKSGLPSDRFFAERPEGSVSTLKIQRTQQEDSAVYLCASSLHSNSGRAERGKNIQYFGAGTRLSVL.

The rearrangement uses TRBV10-1 and TRBJ2-3; TRBD2 matches 14 bases. The CDR3 is 15 residues long. J was trimmed by 6 bases and V by 5 bases; bases with no gene match: 4. The V gene's germline CDR1 is WNHNN and CDR2 SYGVQD (reference sequence). This CDR3 reads CASSLGLAGVDTQYF. Here the CDR3 DNA reads TGCGCCAGCAGTTTGGGACTAGCGGGAGTGGATACGCAGTATTTT.

The chain employs TRBV9 and TRBJ1-6; D is unclear. V shed 0 bases and J shed 7 bases, with 11 bases lying between them. Per the germline V gene, CDR1 is SGDLS and CDR2 is YYNGEE. CDR3 length: 15 residues. This CDR3 reads CASSVGGVGNSPLHF. CDR3 sequence (DNA): TGTGCCAGCAGCGTAGGCGGGGTTGGAAATTCACCCCTCCACTTT.

This chain's CDR3 is CASSLTPLGTDTQYF. DNA of the CDR3: TGTGCCAGCAGCCTGACACCTCTCGGCACAGATACGCAGTATTTT. The chain uses TRBV11-3 and TRBJ2-3, with D hard to call. This CDR3 is built from 15 residues. Deletions cut 5 bases from V and 1 base from J, with 13 bases between. Per germline, CDR1 SGHNT and CDR2 YENEEA.

The chain is built from TRBV11-1 and TRBJ2-5; TRBD2 matches at 10 bases. The CDR3 extends over 14 amino acids. Germline V lookup: CDR1 SGHAT, CDR2 FQDESV (reference sequence). V trimming: 5 bases; J trimming: 4 bases; junction bases outside the gene matches: 4. The CDR3 coding sequence is TGTGCCAGCAGCCCCCGACTAGCGGGAGAGACCCAGTACTTC. It encodes CASSPRLAGETQYF.

The chain has TRBV19 and TRBJ2-3, with 7 bases matching TRBD2. The ends lost 7 bases at V and 1 base at J; junction bases unmatched: 11. Germline CDR1 and CDR2: LNHDA and SQIVND (reference sequence). The CDR3 contains 16 residues. CDR3 sequence reads: CASKQRDRVGTDTQYF. For the CDR3, the DNA is TGTGCCAGTAAACAGCGGGATCGGGTAGGCACAGATACGCAGTATTTT.

The chain combines TRBV28 with TRBJ1-6, with a possible D match to TRBD1 (5 bases). The CDR3 is 14 amino acids. Looked up from germline, CDR1 is MDHEN and CDR2 is SYDVKM. V gave up 8 bases and J gave up 11 bases, with 19 bases separating them. The CDR3 DNA reads TGTGCCAGCGCCCTGGCAGGGTCTGGGGCACCCCTCCACTTT. This codes for CASALAGSGAPLHF.

The rearrangement links TRBV6-5 to TRBJ2-7; 12 nucleotides agree with TRBD2. This CDR3 contains 16 residues. Germline CDR1 MNHEY, CDR2 SVGAGI. V lost 0 bases to trimming and J lost 7 bases; unmatched junction nucleotides: 7. CDR3 residues: CASSYSLAGGPGEQYF. The CDR3 DNA is TGTGCCAGCAGTTACTCTCTAGCGGGAGGGCCGGGGGAGCAGTACTTC.

This clone was seen a single time. The chain uses TRBV4-1 and TRBJ1-1; unclear D gene. Germline CDR1 and CDR2: MGHRA and YSYEKL. CDR3 length equals 17 residues. V was pared by 0 bases and J by 3 bases, with 17 bases between. This CDR3 reads CASSQELFRVRHTEAFF. CDR3 coding DNA: TGCGCCAGCAGCCAAGAATTGTTCCGGGTACGGCACACTGAAGCTTTCTTT.

The chain uses TRBV3-1 (or the pseudogene TRBV3-2) and TRBJ2-1; TRBD1 is a possible D gene (6 bases). The CDR3 loop spans 18 amino acids. In germline, CDR1 is LGHDT, CDR2 YNNKEL (reference sequence). Trimming removed 1 base at V and 0 bases at J, with 16 bases between. The CDR3, as DNA: TGTGCCAGCAGCCAAGCCTTGGGGGCAGGGGACTCCTACAATGAGCAGTTCTTC. Translated, it gives CASSQALGAGDSYNEQFF.

This chain connects TRBV5-1 to TRBJ1-1, with TRBD1 matching 10 bases. Germline CDR1 and CDR2: SGHRS and YFSETQ. CDR3 length equals 14 residues. With 4 bases clipped from V and 6 bases from J, the junction kept 6 bases outside the gene matches. CDR3 protein: CASSPTGGNPEAFF. The CDR3 DNA reads TGCGCCAGCAGCCCGACAGGGGGCAACCCTGAAGCTTTCTTT.

The J gene is TRBJ1-4, the V gene TRBV7-9; no definite D call. Per germline, CDR1 SEHNR and CDR2 FQNEAQ (reference sequence). The CDR3 has 13 residues. Trimming took 0 bases from V and 8 from J, leaving 7 bases between them. As DNA, the CDR3 is TGTGCCAGCAGCTTAGCTCCGGGGGAAAAACTGTTTTTT. Protein sequence: CASSLAPGEKLFF.

This chain connects TRBV19 to TRBJ1-5; perhaps TRBD1 as D (6 bases). This CDR3 region has 15 residues. Trimming pared 9 bases from V and 0 bases from J, leaving 15 bases between. CDR1 is LNHDA and CDR2 is SQIVND in the germline V gene (reference sequence). The chain's CDR3 is CASRLGAYSNQPQHF. CDR3 sequence (DNA): TGTGCCAGCCGTTTGGGGGCGTATAGCAATCAGCCCCAGCATTTT.

The rearrangement uses TRBV6-4 and TRBJ2-6; D unresolved. Germline lookup yields CDR1 MRHNA and CDR2 SNTAGT. Trimming took 4 bases from V and 0 from J, leaving 7 bases between them. CDR3 size: 15 residues. CDR3 coding DNA: TGTGCCAGCAGTGCTGGGCACTCTGGGGCCAACGTCCTGACTTTC. Translation: CASSAGHSGANVLTF.

The chain employs TRBV18 and TRBJ2-3; 8 bases fit TRBD1. This CDR3 contains 16 residues. Per the germline V gene, CDR1 is KGHSH and CDR2 is LQKENI. The ends lost 3 bases at V and 0 bases at J; junction bases unmatched: 5. CDR3 residues: CASSPRDRGSTDTQYF. The DNA for the CDR3 is TGTGCCAGCTCACCCAGAGACAGGGGCAGCACAGATACGCAGTATTTT.

The rearrangement links TRBV18 to TRBJ2-1; the match to TRBD2 covers 11 bases. CDR3 length equals 16 residues. CDR1 and CDR2 (germline): KGHSH, LQKENI. Unmatched junction bases numbered 4, after V lost 2 bases and J lost 4 bases. CDR3 nucleotide sequence: TGTGCCAGCTCACCAATGACTAGCGGGAATTACAATGAGCAGTTCTTC. As protein: CASSPMTSGNYNEQFF.

This clone has a single count. The chain has TRBV29-1 and TRBJ1-2, with TRBD1 matching over 7 bases. CDR1 and CDR2 from the germline V gene are SQVTM and ANQGSEA. Losses at the gene ends were 7 bases for V and 2 bases for J; bases not matched to a gene: 13. There are 15 residues in the CDR3. The CDR3 loop is CSAQGVGGENYGYTF. The CDR3 DNA follows: TGCAGCGCCCAAGGGGTAGGGGGCGAGAACTATGGCTACACCTTC.

This clone has just one count. V gene TRBV7-9 combines with J gene TRBJ1-1; D is uncertain. V shed 4 bases and J shed 11 bases, with 11 bases lying between them. The germline CDR1 and CDR2 sequences are SEHNR and FQNEAQ (reference sequence). CDR3 size: 11 residues. The CDR3 DNA sequence: TGTGCCAGCAGCTCGGGGTTGCCGGCTTTCTTT. It specifies CASSSGLPAFF.